A selection of T cell receptor beta chains follows, all from one sample in a study of beta chain features in type 1 diabetes. The repertoire was sequenced with immunoSEQ multiplex PCR; TCRdb's copy has only in-frame clones and lacks some. Altogether around 250,000 clones are present, 24% being singletons, with the ten largest covering roughly 0.011%. The sample consisted of naive CD4+ T cells from blood. The receptor source for this set is a woman aged 25 to 45 with type 1 diabetes. Both conserved end residues are part of each CDR3. The D gene is left open where the match is weak. The size field is filled for only some rows; it gives once, few, many or a size class.

V	D	J	size	CDR3	DNA
TRBV2	TRBD1	TRBJ2-3	.	CARDRARTDTQYF	TGTGCCAGGGACAGGGCTCGCACAGATACGCAGTATTTT
TRBV10-3	.	TRBJ2-1	few	CAVSGSTREQFF	TGTGCCGTCTCCGGCTCAACGCGGGAGCAGTTCTTC
TRBV28	TRBD1	TRBJ1-5	.	CASSSGQGNNQPQHF	TGTGCCAGCAGTTCCGGACAGGGCAACAATCAGCCCCAGCATTTT
TRBV29-1	TRBD2	TRBJ2-5	few	CSVAVAGAETQYF	TGCAGCGTTGCCGTAGCGGGAGCAGAGACCCAGTACTTC
TRBV29-1	.	TRBJ2-1	.	CSVEEALRVKTYNEQFF	TGCAGCGTTGAAGAGGCCTTGAGGGTAAAAACCTACAATGAGCAGTTCTTC
TRBV28	TRBD2	TRBJ2-5	.	CASKLAGVETQYF	TGTGCCAGCAAGCTAGCGGGAGTAGAGACCCAGTACTTC
TRBV5-1	TRBD1	TRBJ2-3	.	CASSTWDSSTDTQYF	TGCGCCAGCAGCACATGGGACAGTAGCACAGATACGCAGTATTTT
TRBV4-1	TRBD1	TRBJ2-5	.	CASSGGQGRARQETQYF	TGCGCCAGCAGTGGGGGACAGGGCAGGGCCCGCCAAGAGACCCAGTACTTC
TRBV27	TRBD1	TRBJ1-1	few	CASSSLEDRGGTEAFF	TGTGCCAGCAGTTCGTTGGAGGACAGGGGTGGCACTGAAGCTTTCTTT
TRBV5-1	.	TRBJ1-5	.	CASSLEGRGYQPQHF	TGCGCCAGCAGCTTGGAAGGCAGGGGCTACCAGCCCCAGCATTTT
TRBV15	TRBD2	TRBJ2-1	.	CATSRDRSSGYNEQFF	TGTGCCACCAGCAGAGATCGGTCTAGCGGTTACAATGAGCAGTTCTTC
TRBV19	TRBD1	TRBJ2-7	.	CASSTQGSPYEQYF	TGTGCCAGTAGTACACAGGGGTCCCCCTACGAGCAGTACTTC
TRBV7-9	TRBD1	TRBJ2-7	few	CASRQTGTAYEQYF	TGTGCCAGCAGACAGACAGGGACCGCCTACGAGCAGTACTTC
TRBV29-1	.	TRBJ2-7	few	CSVEDERATQYF	TGCAGCGTTGAAGACGAGAGAGCTACGCAGTACTTC
TRBV29-1	TRBD2	TRBJ2-1	.	CSVEERRGGRGQFF	TGCAGCGTTGAAGAGAGGAGGGGCGGGAGGGGGCAGTTCTTC
TRBV6-5	TRBD2	TRBJ2-3	few	CASSYAGTSADTQYF	TGTGCCAGCAGTTATGCCGGGACTAGCGCAGATACGCAGTATTTT
TRBV7-8	.	TRBJ1-1	few	CASSLPGSTEAFF	TGTGCCAGCAGCTTACCGGGGAGCACTGAAGCTTTCTTT
TRBV5-6	TRBD1	TRBJ1-2	few	CASSSLQGIRNGYTF	TGTGCCAGCAGCTCCTTACAGGGGATAAGGAATGGCTACACCTTC
TRBV29-1	TRBD2	TRBJ2-1	.	CSVGASGNNEQFF	TGCAGCGTTGGGGCTAGCGGGAACAATGAGCAGTTCTTC
TRBV30	TRBD2	TRBJ2-3	.	CAWSPGGSTDTQYF	TGTGCCTGGAGTCCGGGGGGGAGCACAGATACGCAGTATTTT
TRBV7-9	.	TRBJ2-5	.	CASSLGDKYQETQYF	TGTGCCAGCAGCTTAGGGGACAAGTACCAAGAGACCCAGTACTTC
TRBV20-1	.	TRBJ2-5	few	CSASLQETQYF	TGCAGTGCTAGTTTACAGGAGACCCAGTACTTC
TRBV5-1	.	TRBJ1-5	once	CASRWTDDSNQPQHF	TGCGCCAGCAGATGGACAGACGATAGCAATCAGCCCCAGCATTTT
TRBV6-5	.	TRBJ1-2	few	CASSWRGPLYGYTF	TGTGCCAGCAGTTGGAGGGGTCCCCTCTATGGCTACACCTTC
TRBV30	.	TRBJ1-5	few	CAWRRTVNQPQHF	TGTGCCTGGAGACGGACAGTCAATCAGCCCCAGCATTTT
TRBV7-9	TRBD2	TRBJ2-5	.	CASSWMGLAEETQYF	TGTGCCAGCAGCTGGATGGGACTAGCGGAAGAGACCCAGTACTTC
TRBV28	.	TRBJ2-7	few	CASREDRFYEQYF	TGTGCCAGCAGGGAGGACAGATTCTACGAGCAGTACTTC
TRBV9	TRBD2	TRBJ2-3	few	CASSAIAGGLNTQYF	TGTGCCAGCAGCGCCATAGCGGGAGGGTTAAATACGCAGTATTTT
TRBV30	.	TRBJ1-5	.	CAWRQQGWDQPQHF	TGTGCCTGGAGACAACAGGGTTGGGATCAGCCCCAGCATTTT
TRBV5-1	TRBD2	TRBJ2-3	few	CASSKNSGPTDTQYF	TGCGCCAGCAGCAAAAATAGCGGGCCTACAGATACGCAGTATTTT
TRBV5-1	TRBD1	TRBJ2-5	.	CASSPGQQETQYF	TGCGCCAGCAGCCCGGGACAGCAAGAGACCCAGTACTTC
TRBV5-1	.	TRBJ2-2	few	CASKTGGANTGELFF	TGCGCCAGCAAAACTGGCGGAGCGAACACCGGGGAGCTGTTTTTT
TRBV15	.	TRBJ1-2	.	CATSRGTGNRDGYTF	TGTGCCACCAGCAGAGGTACAGGGAATAGGGATGGCTACACCTTC